The clone carrying this TCR beta chain was seen a single time. This sample was taken from a study of CD8+CD57+ T cells in acquired aplastic anemia. TCR beta VDJ and CDR3 profiling used genomic DNA as template. TCRdb reanalysed the reads using MiXCR and keeps one entry per CDR3 protein. The sample gives some 150,000 distinct CDR3 sequences, roughly two fifths of which show up once; roughly 8.1% is in the top ten. This receptor was obtained from a human donor in good health, serving as a control. The sample consisted of sorted CD4+, CD8+, or CD8+CD57+ T cells (not recorded which) from PBMCs.

Here the CDR3 reads CASSYKRQGIYGYTF. The CDR3, as DNA: TGTGCCAGCAGTTATAAAAGACAGGGAATCTATGGCTACACCTTC. The genes are TRBV12-3 or TRBV12-4 and TRBJ1-2, with TRBD1 identical over 7 bases. After removal of 4 bases from V and 4 bases from J, the junction contained 9 bases not matched to a gene. The CDR3 runs to 15 residues.